This T cell receptor (beta chain) was found in a study of cytomegalovirus exposure and HLA in healthy donors. Background on the study: The same platform was used for the 100 to 150 validation repertoires and the approximately 670 first-cohort repertoires, a later analysis reported.

The protocol was immunoSEQ multiplex PCR, while the TCRdb copy is restricted to in-frame clones and leaves out a portion. The sample has around 190,000 clones, approximately 86% seen once. Donors were drawn from the 120-subject validation cohort, separate from the approximately 680-subject first cohort. Notes on the study in general: Specificity of a few CMV-associated chains for CMV antigens was verified in vitro. The authors enumerated over 150 TCR beta chains as linked to cytomegalovirus.

This clone was seen only a few times. Its antigen is still unknown. The CDR3 covers 18 residues. The chain couples TRBV21-1 to TRBJ1-3; the D call in the table, TRBD1, was not verified against the DNA. TRBV21-1 has pseudogene status. Sequenced material: PBMCs. This TCR derives from a man younger than 45 in good health and CMV-seropositive. CDR3 loop: CASSKVTGSWESGNTIYF. The CDR3 DNA follows: TGTGCCAGCAGCAAAGTGACAGGGAGCTGGGAGTCTGGAAACACCATATATTTT.